This T cell receptor beta chain stems from a study of beta chain features in type 1 diabetes. The study's findings and limits: Compared to healthy donors, patients appeared to have naive, central memory and Treg TCRB repertoires that were more alike. No resolution was reached here on whether HLA type influences TCRB rearrangement. TCRB CDR3 length was moderately but significantly reduced in all four CD4+ subsets of Type 1 diabetes patients.

In the case of this clone: Antigen specificity is unknown.

What was sequenced were expressed TCRB transcripts, since all of the isolated RNA had been reverse transcribed. This table comes from immunoSEQ multiplex PCR, and its TCRdb copy is limited to in-frame clones, with some not included. The data show approximately 100,000 clones, with 40% seen just once and less than 0.08% held by the top ten. V was shortened by 6 bases and J by 2 bases, with 13 bases between the two germline ends. CDR3 size: 14 residues. CDR1 MDHEN and CDR2 SYDVKM come from the germline V gene. The V and J genes are TRBV28 and TRBJ1-1; D uncertain. The TCR originated in a woman aged 18 to 35 in good health. The sequenced sample consisted of stem cell memory CD4+ T cells from blood. In nucleotides, the CDR3 is TGTGCCAGCAGCCCCTTACCAGGAAACACTGAAGCTTTCTTT. Amino acid sequence: CASSPLPGNTEAFF.